This T cell receptor beta chain was identified in a study of T cell responses to AZD1222 COVID-19 vaccine. Overall study results and limits: The study found vaccine-associated CD4 TCRs spanning spike, dominant at 160-218 and 743-854.

Only in-frame clones appear in the TCRdb table, and some are missing; sequencing was by immunoSEQ multiplex PCR. Among 100,000 to 120,000 clones listed, nearly 90% were seen once. With 6 bases clipped from V and 5 bases from J, the junction kept 7 bases outside the gene matches. The CDR3 is 15 residues long. The germline V gene has CDR1 MNHEY and CDR2 SVGAGI. For this clone: Its antigen is as yet unknown.

The receptor was isolated from an adult who received the AZD1222 COVID-19 vaccine. V gene TRBV6-5 combines with J gene TRBJ2-7; 13 nucleotides line up with TRBD2. The source was peripheral blood, collected 28 days after the second AZD1222 dose. The CDR3 spells CASSLGLAGEDEQYF. The CDR3 DNA is TGTGCCAGCAGCCTAGGACTAGCGGGAGAGGACGAGCAGTACTTC.